Shown below are 28 T cell receptor beta chains from a single sample sequenced in a study of beta chain features in type 1 diabetes. Whole-study results and caveats: Type 1 diabetes patients had TCRB CDR3s that were shorter (moderately but significantly so) in all four CD4+ subsets.

The entirety of the isolated RNA underwent reverse transcription, so expressed TCRB transcripts were sequenced. Sequenced by immunoSEQ multiplex PCR; TCRdb stores in-frame clones only, minus some. The sample gives about 390,000 clones, over 9% of which show up once; 0.6% is in the top ten. Their antigens remain unidentified. Sequenced material: central memory CD4+ T cells from blood. All receptors derive from a man under 40 with type 1 diabetes.

This clone was counted only a few times. The chain joins TRBV15 to TRBJ1-4; D remains unclear. The germline gives CDR1 LNHNV, CDR2 YYDKDF (reference sequence). V lost 3 bases, J lost 13 bases, and 12 bases lay in between. This CDR3 contains 12 residues. Here the CDR3 DNA reads TGTGCCACCAGCAGGCTGGCAGGCGTACTGTTTTTT. Translated: CATSRLAGVLFF.

This clone was found many times. The V gene is TRBV7-9, the J gene TRBJ2-5, with 11 positions matching TRBD1. The CDR3 totals 15 residues. Germline CDR1 is SEHNR and CDR2 is FQNEAQ (reference sequence). V lost 5 bases to trimming and J lost 4 bases; unmatched junction nucleotides: 6. CDR3 protein: CASSPGQGAGETQYF. The CDR3 DNA reads TGTGCCAGCAGCCCCGGACAGGGGGCGGGAGAGACCCAGTACTTC.

The chain recombines TRBV5-1 with TRBJ1-1; unclear D gene. The V gene's germline CDR1 is SGHRS and CDR2 YFSETQ. V lost 4 bases to trimming and J lost 4 bases, with 14 bases between them. The CDR3 has 14 amino acids. CDR3 region: CASSLDVAPTEAFF. The CDR3 nucleotides are TGCGCCAGCAGCCTGGATGTTGCTCCCACTGAAGCTTTCTTT.

There are a few counts of this clone. This sequence joins TRBV6-1 and TRBJ2-3; TRBD2 agrees at 13 bases. V was pared by 6 bases and J by 4 bases, with 4 bases of the junction left unmatched. Germline values: CDR1 MNHNS, CDR2 SASEGT. There are 15 residues in the CDR3. The CDR3 coding sequence is TGTGCCAGCAGGGGACTAGCGGGAAGCGCAGATACGCAGTATTTT. This gives the protein CASRGLAGSADTQYF.

This clone has a handful of counts. The chain joins TRBV7-6 to TRBJ1-1; TRBD1 matches at 10 bases. V lost 5 bases to trimming and J lost 11 bases; unmatched junction nucleotides: 11. The CDR3 covers 14 residues. In germline, CDR1 is SGHVS, CDR2 FNYEAQ. CDR3 DNA sequence: TGTGCCAGCAGCCCCGCGGGACAGGGGATTACCGCTTTCTTT. Its protein product is CASSPAGQGITAFF.

This clone was counted a few times. V is TRBV30 and J is TRBJ1-3; D gene ambiguous. The ends were cut back, 5 bases at V and 0 bases at J, with 11 bases in the middle. Germline CDR1 reads GTSNPN; CDR2 reads SVGIG (reference sequence). The CDR3 is 14 residues long. The CDR3 bases are TGTGCCTGGGGTATCCAGAGCTCTGGAAACACCATATATTTT. The encoded protein is CAWGIQSSGNTIYF.

The J gene is TRBJ2-7, the V gene TRBV15; 10 nucleotides line up with TRBD1. The germline CDR1 and CDR2 sequences are LNHNV and YYDKDF (reference sequence). V was clipped by 2 bases and J by 2 bases; unmatched bases: 3. This CDR3 contains 15 residues. CDR3 amino acids: CATSRQGQGAYEQYF. The DNA for the CDR3 is TGTGCCACCAGCAGACAAGGACAGGGGGCCTACGAGCAGTACTTC.

This clone appeared a few times. The CDR3 DNA reads TGTGCCAGCAGTTCGATTTCCTCTTCCTCCTACGAGCAGTACTTC. As protein: CASSSISSSSYEQYF. V usage is TRBV6-6 and J usage is TRBJ2-7, with D uncertain. Trimming shortened V by 4 bases and J by 0 bases, and 13 bases separated the two germline ends. Looked up from germline, CDR1 is MNHNY and CDR2 is SVGAGI (reference sequence). This CDR3 spans 15 amino acids.

J is TRBJ1-5 and V is TRBV7-8; TRBD1 aligns across 9 bases. This CDR3 comprises 13 residues. V lost 11 bases, J lost 7 bases, and 9 bases stayed unmatched. Looked up from germline, CDR1 is SGHVS and CDR2 is FQNEAQ. CDR3 bases: TGTGCCGCCGGGGACAGGGAGAAACAGCCCCAGCATTTT. It translates to CAAGDREKQPQHF. Together with reference TRBV7-8 and TRBJ1-5, the CDR3 gives the full variable domain: GAGVSQSPRYKVAKRGQDVALRCDPISGHVSLFWYQQALGQGPEFLTYFQNEAQLDKSGLPSDRFFAERPEGSVSTLKIQRTQQEDSAVYLCAAGDREKQPQHFGDGTRLSIL.

The chain uses TRBV11-2 and TRBJ2-5, with D perhaps TRBD2 (6 bases). The CDR3 is 13 amino acids. V lost 5 bases and J 7 bases, leaving 14 bases between the germline ends. Germline V gene sequence: CDR1 SGHAT, CDR2 FQNNGV. The CDR3, as DNA: TGTGCCAGCAGCCCTCGGGACTTCGGGACCCAGTACTTC. Its translation is CASSPRDFGTQYF.

The rearrangement uses TRBV7-2 and TRBJ2-3; 9 bases are shared with TRBD2. The ends lost 5 bases at V and 4 bases at J; junction bases unmatched: 10. Germline CDR1 and CDR2: SGHTA and FQGNSA. The CDR3 consists of 16 residues. Here the CDR3 reads CASSPLGSGSADTQYF. The CDR3 coding sequence is TGTGCCAGCAGCCCACTGGGTAGCGGGAGCGCAGATACGCAGTATTTT.

This chain connects TRBV12-5 to TRBJ2-5, with TRBD1 as a possible D gene (6 bases). The CDR3 sequence is 15 residues long. V was pared by 5 bases and J by 4 bases, with 17 bases between. Germline V gene lookup returns CDR1 LGHNT and CDR2 FRNRAP. The CDR3, as DNA: TGTGCTAGTGGTGCCTCAGGGGCCTCGGGAGAGACCCAGTACTTC. The encoded protein is CASGASGASGETQYF.

This clone has ten or more counts. The CDR3 sequence is CASSPTRPGQGQAFF. CDR3 nucleotide sequence: TGTGCCAGCAGCCCCACGCGACCGGGACAGGGACAAGCTTTCTTT. V and J are TRBV7-2 and TRBJ1-1; TRBD1 aligns across 9 bases. Germline CDR1 SGHTA, CDR2 FQGNSA. The CDR3 covers 15 residues. V gave up 5 bases and J gave up 9 bases; unmatched junction bases: 13.

V usage is TRBV30 and J usage is TRBJ2-1, with a possible D match to TRBD2 (6 bases). The germline gives CDR1 GTSNPN, CDR2 SVGIG (reference sequence). The length of the CDR3 is 16 residues. Trimming removed 5 bases at V and 0 bases at J, with 17 bases between. CDR3 bases: TGTGCCTGGGCCCTCGGGACTCTCAGCTCCTACAATGAGCAGTTCTTC. Translating gives CAWALGTLSSYNEQFF. The full variable domain, its missing parts supplied by reference TRBV30 and TRBJ2-1, is SQTIHQWPATLVQPVGSPLSLECTVEGTSNPNLYWYRQAAGRGLQLLFYSVGIGQISSEVPQNLSASRPQDRQFILSSKKLLLSDSGFYLCAWALGTLSSYNEQFFGPGTRLTVL.

The CDR3 DNA reads TGTGCCAGTGTGTCGCGGGAGAGAACAGATACGCAGTATTTT. It codes for CASVSRERTDTQYF. The chain carries TRBV7-9 and TRBJ2-3; 7 positions match TRBD2. CDR1 is SEHNR, CDR2 FQNEAQ, per germline (reference sequence). The CDR3 consists of 14 residues. Trimming took 9 bases from V and 3 from J; bases not matched to a gene: 9.

About this clone: This CDR3 is also generated by other DNA sequences in the sample. V and J are TRBV7-3 and TRBJ2-7, with no clear D. This CDR3 spans 13 amino acids. V was pared by 5 bases and J by 4 bases, with 12 bases between. Germline V gene sequence: CDR1 SGHTA, CDR2 FQGTGA. The CDR3 DNA follows: TGTGCCAGCAGCCGAAACCCTGGATACGAGCAGTACTTC. Translated: CASSRNPGYEQYF. The variable domain in full, completed from reference TRBV7-3 and TRBJ2-7, reads GAGVSQTPSNKVTEKGKYVELRCDPISGHTALYWYRQSLGQGPEFLIYFQGTGAADDSGLPNDRFFAVRPEGSVSTLKIQRTERGDSAVYLCASSRNPGYEQYFGPGTRLTVT.

The rearrangement joins TRBV28 to TRBJ1-1; D possibly corresponds to TRBD1 (5 bases). Germline values: CDR1 MDHEN, CDR2 SYDVKM. V shed 1 base and J shed 6 bases, with 21 bases lying between them. CDR3 size: 17 residues. As DNA, the CDR3 is TGTGCCAGCAGTTTATCTGGGGACTCACCATCACGCGCTGAAGCTTTCTTT. It encodes CASSLSGDSPSRAEAFF.

The chain employs TRBV19 and TRBJ2-2, with D maybe TRBD1 (6 bases). This CDR3 spans 16 amino acids. The germline CDR1 and CDR2 sequences are LNHDA and SQIVND (reference sequence). Trimming pared 3 bases from V and 3 bases from J, leaving 14 bases between. CDR3 in amino acids: CASSMSRGGDTGELFF. For the CDR3, the DNA is TGTGCCAGTAGTATGTCCCGAGGGGGTGACACCGGGGAGCTGTTTTTT.

This clone has a handful of counts. The genes are TRBV28 and TRBJ1-4; D unresolved. Trimming shortened V by 5 bases and J by 7 bases, and 11 bases separated the two germline ends. CDR1 and CDR2 (germline): MDHEN, SYDVKM. The CDR3 extends over 13 amino acids. The CDR3, as DNA: TGTGCCAGCAGTCGCACCACAAGTGAAAAACTGTTTTTT. This gives the protein CASSRTTSEKLFF.

The chain employs TRBV7-8 and TRBJ2-3; D remains unclear. The CDR3 runs to 12 residues. Trimming stripped 4 bases from V and 0 bases from J, with 2 bases between. Germline V gene data show CDR1 as SGHVS and CDR2 as FQNEAQ. This CDR3 is CASSYSTDTQYF. CDR3 bases: TGTGCCAGCAGCTATAGCACAGATACGCAGTATTTT.

This clone has just a few counts. The gene calls are TRBV28 and TRBJ1-1; TRBD1 matches 7 bases. V trimming: 3 bases; J trimming: 0 bases; junction bases outside the gene matches: 10. The CDR3 extends over 17 amino acids. CDR1 MDHEN and CDR2 SYDVKM come from the germline V gene. The CDR3: CASSFDSIGQVNTEAFF. The CDR3 DNA sequence: TGTGCCAGCAGTTTTGATTCAATTGGACAGGTGAACACTGAAGCTTTCTTT.

This clone has only a few counts. V is TRBV19 and J is TRBJ2-1; TRBD2 aligns across 9 bases. Germline V gene sequence: CDR1 LNHDA, CDR2 SQIVND (reference sequence). The CDR3 extends over 15 amino acids. With V trimmed by 6 bases and J by 8 bases, 11 bases remained unmatched. The CDR3: CASRRWREGPDEQFF. The CDR3 region has the DNA TGTGCCAGTAGAAGATGGCGGGAGGGCCCGGATGAGCAGTTCTTC.

This clone occurred a few times. The chain couples TRBV7-6 to TRBJ2-1; 10 bases map to TRBD2. The germline V gene has CDR1 SGHVS and CDR2 FNYEAQ. The CDR3 has 15 residues. With V trimmed by 2 bases and J by 8 bases, 6 bases remained unmatched. CDR3 coding DNA: TGTGCCAGCAGCTTACCAGCGGGAGGGCCCCATGAGCAGTTCTTC. Translation: CASSLPAGGPHEQFF. Filled out from reference TRBV7-6 and TRBJ2-1, the complete variable domain reads GAGVSQSPRYKVTKRGQDVALRCDPISGHVSLYWYRQALGQGPEFLTYFNYEAQQDKSGLPNDRFSAERPEGSISTLTIQRTEQRDSAMYRCASSLPAGGPHEQFFGPGTRLTVL.

This clone has a handful of counts. The chain carries TRBV18 and TRBJ2-7, with TRBD1 identical over 9 bases. Trimming cost V 1 base and J 6 bases; bases outside gene matches: 7. The CDR3 length is 15 residues. Germline assignment: CDR1 KGHSH and CDR2 LQKENI. The CDR3 protein is CASSPQGQGQSEQYF. The CDR3 bases are TGTGCCAGCTCACCACAGGGACAGGGTCAATCCGAGCAGTACTTC.

This clone appeared a few times. The genes are TRBV5-1 and TRBJ2-1; no reliable D call. The length of the CDR3 is 15 residues. V lost 3 bases, J lost 12 bases, and 22 bases lay in between. The germline gives CDR1 SGHRS, CDR2 YFSETQ. The CDR3 nucleotides are TGCGCCAGCAGCTCGGACGGCCGGGCACAAGGATCGCAGTTCTTC. As protein: CASSSDGRAQGSQFF. Looking up the rest from reference TRBV5-1 and TRBJ2-1 gives the full variable domain: KAGVTQTPRYLIKTRGQQVTLSCSPISGHRSVSWYQQTPGQGLQFLFEYFSETQRNKGNFPGRFSGRQFSNSRSEMNVSTLELGDSALYLCASSSDGRAQGSQFFGPGTRLTVL.

The V gene is TRBV28, the J gene TRBJ2-3; D perhaps matches TRBD2 (5 bases). CDR1 is MDHEN and CDR2 is SYDVKM in the germline V gene. Trimming took 3 bases from V and 3 from J, leaving 13 bases between them. The CDR3 is made up of 15 amino acids. The CDR3 here is CASSLGRSGTDTQYF. CDR3 DNA: TGTGCCAGCAGTTTGGGAAGAAGCGGTACAGATACGCAGTATTTT.

This clone was counted only a few times. This chain joins TRBV7-9 and TRBJ2-7; 8 bases fit TRBD1. CDR1 is SEHNR, CDR2 FQNEAQ, per germline (reference sequence). V lost 5 bases, J lost 2 bases, and 8 bases stayed unmatched. This CDR3 spans 15 amino acids. CDR3 bases: TGTGCCAGCAGCCTGAACAGACAGGGGCCCTACGAGCAGTACTTC. This sequence encodes CASSLNRQGPYEQYF.

To note about this clone: Other DNA sequences of this sample code for an identical CDR3. The chain has TRBV11-2 and TRBJ2-3; D not resolved. V lost 3 bases, J lost 1 base, and 2 bases lay in between. This CDR3 is built from 12 residues. Germline V lookup: CDR1 SGHAT, CDR2 FQNNGV. The DNA for the CDR3 is TGTGCCAGCAGCTTCGGCACAGATACGCAGTATTTT. Its protein is CASSFGTDTQYF.